Sequencing of this T cell receptor (beta chain) was carried out in a study of post-analysis software for immune sequencing data. Trimming left V 0 bases short and J 6 bases short, with 6 bases between. The CDR3 spans 13 residues. Germline values: CDR1 MGHRA, CDR2 YSYEKL. The study's findings and limits: Patients showed TRBV5-6, TRBV5-1 and TRBV20-1 among four to six TRBV segments more frequent than in controls. Samples from one preparation batch, clustered by F measure, grouped strongly together.

About this clonotype itself: Its antigen is undetermined.

Carried by the TCR beta cDNA libraries were unique molecular identifiers. Each CDR3 protein gets one entry after TCRdb re-called the PCR reads with MiXCR. The data contain roughly 540,000 distinct CDR3 sequences, around 34% of them singletons. The sample consisted of blood. The clonotype was recovered from a girl aged 2-17 years with multiple sclerosis. The chain employs TRBV4-1 and TRBJ2-1; D gene unclear. This chain's CDR3 is CASSQDPANEQFF. The CDR3 bases are TGCGCCAGCAGCCAAGATCCGGCCAATGAGCAGTTCTTC.